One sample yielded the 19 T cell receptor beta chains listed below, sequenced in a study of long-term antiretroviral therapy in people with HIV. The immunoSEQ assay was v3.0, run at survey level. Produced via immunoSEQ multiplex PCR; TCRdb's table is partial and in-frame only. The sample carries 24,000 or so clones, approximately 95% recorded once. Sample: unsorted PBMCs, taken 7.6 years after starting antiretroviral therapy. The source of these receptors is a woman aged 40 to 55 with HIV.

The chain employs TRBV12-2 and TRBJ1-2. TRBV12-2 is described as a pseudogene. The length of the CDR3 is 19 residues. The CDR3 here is CASRLGGASGDGKGYGYTF. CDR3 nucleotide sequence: TGTGCAAGTCGCTTAGGTGGAGCGTCAGGTGACGGAAAAGGCTATGGCTACACCTTC.

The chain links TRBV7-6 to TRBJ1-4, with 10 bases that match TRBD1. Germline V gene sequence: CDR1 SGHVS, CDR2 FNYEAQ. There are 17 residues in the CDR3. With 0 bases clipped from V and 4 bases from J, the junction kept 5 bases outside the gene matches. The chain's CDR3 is CASSLAGTGAVNEKLFF. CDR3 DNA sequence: TGTGCCAGCAGCTTAGCCGGGACAGGGGCCGTTAATGAAAAACTGTTTTTT.

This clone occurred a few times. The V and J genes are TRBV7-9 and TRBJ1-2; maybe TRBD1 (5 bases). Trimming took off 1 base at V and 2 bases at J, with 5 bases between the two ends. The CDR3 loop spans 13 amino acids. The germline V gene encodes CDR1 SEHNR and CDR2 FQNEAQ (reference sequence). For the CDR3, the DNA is TGTGCCAGCAGCTTAGGACAGAACTATGGCTACACCTTC. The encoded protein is CASSLGQNYGYTF.

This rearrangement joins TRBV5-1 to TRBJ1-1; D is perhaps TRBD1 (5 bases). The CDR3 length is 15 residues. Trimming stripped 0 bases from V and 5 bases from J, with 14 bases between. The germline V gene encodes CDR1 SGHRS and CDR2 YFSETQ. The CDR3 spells CASSLVGGVRTEAFF. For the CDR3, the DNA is TGCGCCAGCAGCTTGGTGGGGGGGGTGCGGACTGAAGCTTTCTTT.

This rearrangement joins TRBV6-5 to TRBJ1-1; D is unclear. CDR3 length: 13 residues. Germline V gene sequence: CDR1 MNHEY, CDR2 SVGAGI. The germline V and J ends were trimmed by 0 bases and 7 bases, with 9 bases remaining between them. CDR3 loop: CASSYSQMGEAFF. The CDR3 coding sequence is TGTGCCAGCAGTTACTCTCAGATGGGTGAAGCTTTCTTT.

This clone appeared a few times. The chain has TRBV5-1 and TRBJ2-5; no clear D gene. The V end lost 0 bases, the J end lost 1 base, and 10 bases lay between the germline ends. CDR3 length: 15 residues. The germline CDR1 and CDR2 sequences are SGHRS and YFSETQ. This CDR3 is CASSLAATSQETQYF. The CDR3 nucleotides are TGCGCCAGCAGCTTGGCTGCGACTTCCCAAGAGACCCAGTACTTC.

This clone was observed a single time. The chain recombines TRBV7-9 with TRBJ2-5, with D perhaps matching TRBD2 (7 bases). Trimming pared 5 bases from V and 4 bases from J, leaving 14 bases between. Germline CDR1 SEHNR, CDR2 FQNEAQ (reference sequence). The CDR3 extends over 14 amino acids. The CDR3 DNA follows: TGTGCCAGCAGCCCACGGGGGGCGGTAGAGACCCAGTACTTC. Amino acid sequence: CASSPRGAVETQYF.

The CDR3 protein is CASSQEMAAAYGYTF. CDR3 nucleotides: TGCGCCAGCAGCCAAGAGATGGCAGCCGCCTATGGCTACACCTTC. The chain is built from TRBV4-1 and TRBJ1-2; D remains unclear. The CDR3 loop spans 15 amino acids. The V end was cut by 0 bases, the J end by 4 bases, with 12 bases between. Germline CDR1 and CDR2: MGHRA and YSYEKL.

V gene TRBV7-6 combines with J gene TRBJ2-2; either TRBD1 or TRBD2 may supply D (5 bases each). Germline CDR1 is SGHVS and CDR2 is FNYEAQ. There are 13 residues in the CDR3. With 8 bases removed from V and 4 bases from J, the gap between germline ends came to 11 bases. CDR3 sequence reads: CASLRGPTGELFF. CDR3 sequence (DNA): TGTGCCAGCCTCCGGGGCCCCACCGGGGAGCTGTTTTTT. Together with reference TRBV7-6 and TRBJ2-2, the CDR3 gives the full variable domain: GAGVSQSPRYKVTKRGQDVALRCDPISGHVSLYWYRQALGQGPEFLTYFNYEAQQDKSGLPNDRFSAERPEGSISTLTIQRTEQRDSAMYRCASLRGPTGELFFGEGSRLTVL.

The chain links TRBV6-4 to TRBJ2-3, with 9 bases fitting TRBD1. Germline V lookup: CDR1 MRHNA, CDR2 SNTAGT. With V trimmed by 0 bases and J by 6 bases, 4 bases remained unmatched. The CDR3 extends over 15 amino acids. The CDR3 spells CASSDSDRGPDTQYF. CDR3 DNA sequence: TGTGCCAGCAGTGACTCGGACAGGGGTCCGGATACGCAGTATTTT.

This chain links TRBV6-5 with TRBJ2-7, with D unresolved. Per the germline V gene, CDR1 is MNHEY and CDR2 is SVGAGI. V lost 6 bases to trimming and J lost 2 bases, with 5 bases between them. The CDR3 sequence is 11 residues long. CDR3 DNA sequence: TGTGCCAGCAGCCTCCCCTACGAGCAGTACTTC. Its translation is CASSLPYEQYF.

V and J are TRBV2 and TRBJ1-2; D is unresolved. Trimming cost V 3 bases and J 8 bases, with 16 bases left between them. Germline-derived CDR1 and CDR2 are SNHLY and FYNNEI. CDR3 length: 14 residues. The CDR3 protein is CASSEQGPVRGYTF. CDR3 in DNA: TGTGCCAGCAGTGAGCAAGGGCCTGTACGAGGCTACACCTTC.

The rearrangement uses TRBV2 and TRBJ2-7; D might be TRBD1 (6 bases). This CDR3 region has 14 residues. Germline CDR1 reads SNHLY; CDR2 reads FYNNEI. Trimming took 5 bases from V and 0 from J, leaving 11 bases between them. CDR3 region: CASSTGRSSYEQYF. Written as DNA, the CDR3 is TGTGCCAGCAGTACAGGGCGAAGCTCCTACGAGCAGTACTTC.

CDR3 DNA: TGTGCCATCAGTGAAATGGTCCTGGGGGGGGGCCCAAGAGAGACCCAGTACTTC. Amino acid sequence: CAISEMVLGGGPRETQYF. This chain joins TRBV10-3 and TRBJ2-5; a weak D match, TRBD2 (7 bases). CDR3 size: 18 residues. Deletions cut 3 bases from V and 4 bases from J, with 24 bases between. CDR1 ENHRY and CDR2 SYGVKD come from the germline V gene.

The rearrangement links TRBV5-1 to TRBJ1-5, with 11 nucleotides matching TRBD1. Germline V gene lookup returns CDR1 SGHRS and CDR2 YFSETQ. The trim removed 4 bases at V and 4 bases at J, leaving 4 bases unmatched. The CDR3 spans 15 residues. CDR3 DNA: TGCGCCAGCAGCCCCGGGACAGGGGGAAATCAGCCCCAGCATTTT. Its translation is CASSPGTGGNQPQHF.

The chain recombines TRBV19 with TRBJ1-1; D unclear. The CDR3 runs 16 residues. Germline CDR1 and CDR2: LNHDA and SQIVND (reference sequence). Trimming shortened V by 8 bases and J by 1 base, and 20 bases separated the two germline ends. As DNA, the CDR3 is TGTGCCAGTTGTAAGGGTACGGAGTGGGGGAACACTGAAGCTTTCTTT. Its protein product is CASCKGTEWGNTEAFF.

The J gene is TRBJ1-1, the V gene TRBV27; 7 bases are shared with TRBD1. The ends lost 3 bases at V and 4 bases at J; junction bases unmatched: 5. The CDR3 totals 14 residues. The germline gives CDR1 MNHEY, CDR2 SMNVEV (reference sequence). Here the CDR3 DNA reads TGTGCCAGCAGTTTCTTGACAGGGAGCACTGAAGCTTTCTTT. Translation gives CASSFLTGSTEAFF.

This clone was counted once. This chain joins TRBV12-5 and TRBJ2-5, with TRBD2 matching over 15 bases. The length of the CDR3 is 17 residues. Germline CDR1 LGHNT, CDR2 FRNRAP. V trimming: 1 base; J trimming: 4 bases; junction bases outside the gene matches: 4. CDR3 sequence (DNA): TGTGCTAGTGGTTTGGCGGGGACTAGCGGGGGGAGAGAGACCCAGTACTTC. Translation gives CASGLAGTSGGRETQYF.

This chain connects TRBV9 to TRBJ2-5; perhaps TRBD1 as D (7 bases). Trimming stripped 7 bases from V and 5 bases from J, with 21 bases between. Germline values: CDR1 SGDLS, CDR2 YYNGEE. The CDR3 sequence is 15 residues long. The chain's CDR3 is CASARLEGAGETQYF. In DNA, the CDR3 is TGTGCCAGCGCCCGGCTTGAGGGGGCGGGGGAGACCCAGTACTTC.